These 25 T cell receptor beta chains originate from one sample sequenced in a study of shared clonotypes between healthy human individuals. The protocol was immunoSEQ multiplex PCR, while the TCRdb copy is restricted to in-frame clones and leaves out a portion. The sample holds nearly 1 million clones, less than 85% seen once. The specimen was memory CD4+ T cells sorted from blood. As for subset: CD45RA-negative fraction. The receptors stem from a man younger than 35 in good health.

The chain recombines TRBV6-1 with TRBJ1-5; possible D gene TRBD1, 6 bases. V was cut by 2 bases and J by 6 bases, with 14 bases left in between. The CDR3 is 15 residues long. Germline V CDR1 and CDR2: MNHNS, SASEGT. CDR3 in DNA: TGTGCCAGCAGTGAACAGGGGTTTATCAGTCAGCCCCAGCATTTT. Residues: CASSEQGFISQPQHF.

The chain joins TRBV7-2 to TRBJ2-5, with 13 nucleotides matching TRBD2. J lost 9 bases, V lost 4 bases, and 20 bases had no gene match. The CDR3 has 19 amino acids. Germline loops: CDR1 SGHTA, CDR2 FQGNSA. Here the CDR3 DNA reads TGTGCCAGCAGCTCAACCGGGACTAGCGGGATAGGAGTCTCGAGGGCCCAGTACTTC. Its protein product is CASSSTGTSGIGVSRAQYF.

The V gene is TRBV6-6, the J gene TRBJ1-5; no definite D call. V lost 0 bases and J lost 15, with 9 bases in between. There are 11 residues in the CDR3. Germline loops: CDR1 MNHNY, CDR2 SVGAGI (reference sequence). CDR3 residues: CASSYSTVRHF. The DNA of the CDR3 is TGTGCCAGCAGTTACTCAACCGTACGGCATTTT.

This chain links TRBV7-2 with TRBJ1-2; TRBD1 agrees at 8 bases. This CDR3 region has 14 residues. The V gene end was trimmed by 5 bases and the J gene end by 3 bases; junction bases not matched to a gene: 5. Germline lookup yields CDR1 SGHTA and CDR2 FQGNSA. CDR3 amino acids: CASSQGARDYGYTF. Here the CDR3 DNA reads TGTGCCAGCAGCCAGGGGGCGCGGGACTATGGCTACACCTTC.

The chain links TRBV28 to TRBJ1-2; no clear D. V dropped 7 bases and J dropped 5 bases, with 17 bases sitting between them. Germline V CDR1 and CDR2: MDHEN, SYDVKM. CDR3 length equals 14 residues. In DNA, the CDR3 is TGTGCCAGCACAGGAGGTCAAGCGGTATATGGCTACACCTTC. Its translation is CASTGGQAVYGYTF.

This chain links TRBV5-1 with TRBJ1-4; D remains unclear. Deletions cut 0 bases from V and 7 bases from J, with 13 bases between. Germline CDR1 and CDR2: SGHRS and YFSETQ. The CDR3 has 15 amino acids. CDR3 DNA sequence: TGCGCCAGCAGCTTGGTTGGCGTAGAGGGTGAAAAACTGTTTTTT. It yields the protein CASSLVGVEGEKLFF.

The CDR3 region has the DNA TGTGCCAGCAGTTCCCAGGGACAGCTCGAGCAGTACTTC. It codes for CASSSQGQLEQYF. This sequence joins TRBV6-6 and TRBJ2-7, with 7 nucleotides matching TRBD1. Looked up from germline, CDR1 is MNHNY and CDR2 is SVGAGI (reference sequence). Germline trimming cut 4 bases from V and 6 bases from J; bases unmatched to any gene: 6. This CDR3 has 13 residues.

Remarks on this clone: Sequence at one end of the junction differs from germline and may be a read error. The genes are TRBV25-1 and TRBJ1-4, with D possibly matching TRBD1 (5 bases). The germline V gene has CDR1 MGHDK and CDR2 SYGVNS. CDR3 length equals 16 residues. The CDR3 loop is CASSGGVGVQNGKLFF. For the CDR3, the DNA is TGTGCCAGCAGTGGCGGAGTGGGGGTCCAGAATGGAAAACTGTTTTTT.

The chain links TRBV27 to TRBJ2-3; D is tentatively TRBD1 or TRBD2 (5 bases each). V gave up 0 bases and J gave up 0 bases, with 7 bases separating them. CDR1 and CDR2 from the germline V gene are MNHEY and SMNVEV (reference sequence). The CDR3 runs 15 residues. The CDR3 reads CASSLSWGSTDTQYF. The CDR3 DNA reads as TGTGCCAGCAGTTTATCCTGGGGGAGCACAGATACGCAGTATTTT.

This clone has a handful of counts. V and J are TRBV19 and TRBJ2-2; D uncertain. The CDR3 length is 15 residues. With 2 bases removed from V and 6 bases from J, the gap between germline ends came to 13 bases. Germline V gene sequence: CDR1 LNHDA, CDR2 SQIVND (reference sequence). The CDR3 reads CASSIFYDRPGELFF. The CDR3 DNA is TGTGCCAGTAGTATATTCTACGACCGGCCCGGGGAGCTGTTTTTT.

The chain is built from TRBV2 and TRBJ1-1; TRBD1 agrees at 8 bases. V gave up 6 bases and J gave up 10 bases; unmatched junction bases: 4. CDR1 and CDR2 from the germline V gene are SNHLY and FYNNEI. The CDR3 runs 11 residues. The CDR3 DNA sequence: TGTGCCAGCAGCGCGACAGGGGCAGCTTTCTTT. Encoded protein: CASSATGAAFF.

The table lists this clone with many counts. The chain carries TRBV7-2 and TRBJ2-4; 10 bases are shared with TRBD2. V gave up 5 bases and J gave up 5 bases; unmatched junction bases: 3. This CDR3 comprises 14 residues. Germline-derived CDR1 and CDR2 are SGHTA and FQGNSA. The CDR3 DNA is TGTGCCAGCAGCCCTGGACTAGCGGAAAACATTCAGTACTTC. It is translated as CASSPGLAENIQYF.

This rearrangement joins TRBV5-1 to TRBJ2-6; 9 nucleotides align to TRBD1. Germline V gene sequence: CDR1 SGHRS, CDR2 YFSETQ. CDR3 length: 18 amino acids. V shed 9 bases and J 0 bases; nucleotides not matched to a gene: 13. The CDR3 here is CATSTGGAPSSGANVLTF. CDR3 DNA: TGCGCCACCTCAACAGGGGGCGCCCCTTCCTCTGGGGCCAACGTCCTGACTTTC.

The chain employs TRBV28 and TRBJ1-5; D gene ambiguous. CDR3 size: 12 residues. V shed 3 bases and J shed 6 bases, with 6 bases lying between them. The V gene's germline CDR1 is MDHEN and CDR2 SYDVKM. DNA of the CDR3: TGTGCCAGCAGTTTGGACCGTCAGCCCCAGCATTTT. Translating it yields CASSLDRQPQHF. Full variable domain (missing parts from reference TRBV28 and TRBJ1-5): DVKVTQSSRYLVKRTGEKVFLECVQDMDHENMFWYRQDPGLGLRLIYFSYDVKMKEKGDIPEGYSVSREKKERFSLILESASTNQTSMYLCASSLDRQPQHFGDGTRLSIL.

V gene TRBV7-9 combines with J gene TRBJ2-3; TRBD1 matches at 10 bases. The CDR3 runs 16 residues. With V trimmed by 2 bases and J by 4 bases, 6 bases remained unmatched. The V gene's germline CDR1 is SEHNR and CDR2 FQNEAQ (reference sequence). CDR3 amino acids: CASSLHGQGVSDTQYF. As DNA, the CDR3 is TGTGCCAGCAGCTTACATGGACAGGGGGTTTCAGATACGCAGTATTTT.

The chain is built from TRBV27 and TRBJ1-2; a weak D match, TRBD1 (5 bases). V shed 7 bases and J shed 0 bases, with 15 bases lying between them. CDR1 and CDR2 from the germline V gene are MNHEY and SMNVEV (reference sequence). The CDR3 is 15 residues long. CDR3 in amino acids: CASTAAGHSNYGYTF. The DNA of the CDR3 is TGTGCCAGCACCGCCGCAGGACACTCTAACTATGGCTACACCTTC.

The CDR3 DNA follows: TGTGCCAGCAGTTTATGGGCCAGAGGGGCGGACGAGCAGTACTTC. Protein sequence: CASSLWARGADEQYF. The chain employs TRBV27 and TRBJ2-7, with D possibly being TRBD1 or TRBD2 (5 bases each). The CDR3 is 15 amino acids. CDR1 and CDR2 from the germline V gene are MNHEY and SMNVEV (reference sequence). Deletions cut 1 base from V and 5 bases from J, with 15 bases between.

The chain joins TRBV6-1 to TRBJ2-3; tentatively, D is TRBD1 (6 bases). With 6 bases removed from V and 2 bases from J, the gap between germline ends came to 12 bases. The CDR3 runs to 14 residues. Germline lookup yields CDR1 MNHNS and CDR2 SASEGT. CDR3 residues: CASRITGYTDTQYF. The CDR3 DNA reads TGTGCCAGCAGAATTACAGGGTACACAGATACGCAGTATTTT.

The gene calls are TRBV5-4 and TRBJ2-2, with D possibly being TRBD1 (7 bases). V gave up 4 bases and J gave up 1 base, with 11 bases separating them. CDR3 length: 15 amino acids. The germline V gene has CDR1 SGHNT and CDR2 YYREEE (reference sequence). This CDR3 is CASSAGQLNTGELFF. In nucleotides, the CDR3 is TGTGCCAGCAGCGCGGGACAGCTGAACACCGGGGAGCTGTTTTTT.

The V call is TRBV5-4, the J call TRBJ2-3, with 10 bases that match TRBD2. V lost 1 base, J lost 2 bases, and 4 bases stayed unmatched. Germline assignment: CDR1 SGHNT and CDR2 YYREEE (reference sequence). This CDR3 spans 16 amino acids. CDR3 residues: CASSLNLAGDTDTQYF. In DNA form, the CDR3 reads TGTGCCAGCAGCTTGAATCTAGCGGGAGACACAGATACGCAGTATTTT. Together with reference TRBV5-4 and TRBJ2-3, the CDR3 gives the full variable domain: ETGVTQSPTHLIKTRGQQVTLRCSSQSGHNTVSWYQQALGQGPQFIFQYYREEENGRGNFPPRFSGLQFPNYSSELNVNALELDDSALYLCASSLNLAGDTDTQYFGPGTRLTVL.

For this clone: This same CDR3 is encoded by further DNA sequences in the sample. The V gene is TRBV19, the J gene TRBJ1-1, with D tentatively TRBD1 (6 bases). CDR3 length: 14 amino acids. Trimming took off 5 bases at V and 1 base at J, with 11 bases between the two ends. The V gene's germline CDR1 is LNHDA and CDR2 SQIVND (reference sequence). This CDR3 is CASSRDKPNTEAFF. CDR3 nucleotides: TGTGCCAGTAGTCGGGACAAACCGAACACTGAAGCTTTCTTT. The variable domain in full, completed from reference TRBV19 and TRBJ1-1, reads DGGITQSPKYLFRKEGQNVTLSCEQNLNHDAMYWYRQDPGQGLRLIYYSQIVNDFQKGDIAEGYSVSREKKESFPLTVTSAQKNPTAFYLCASSRDKPNTEAFFGQGTRLTVV.

The CDR3: CATPTPTNEKLFF. CDR3 nucleotide sequence: TGTGCCACCCCGACGCCAACTAATGAAAAACTGTTTTTT. The chain has TRBV6-1 and TRBJ1-4; D unclear. This CDR3 is built from 13 residues. The ends were cut back, 10 bases at V and 0 bases at J, with 9 bases in the middle. In germline, CDR1 is MNHNS, CDR2 SASEGT.

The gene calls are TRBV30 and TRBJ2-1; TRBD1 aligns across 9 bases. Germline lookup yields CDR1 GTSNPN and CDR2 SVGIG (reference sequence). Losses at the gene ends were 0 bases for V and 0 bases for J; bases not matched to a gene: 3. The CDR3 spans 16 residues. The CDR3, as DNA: TGTGCCTGGAGTGTGGGACAGGGATACTCCTACAATGAGCAGTTCTTC. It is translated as CAWSVGQGYSYNEQFF.

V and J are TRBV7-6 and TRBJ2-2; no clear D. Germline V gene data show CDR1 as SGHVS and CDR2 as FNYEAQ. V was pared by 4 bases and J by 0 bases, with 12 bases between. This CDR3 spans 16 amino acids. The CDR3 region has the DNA TGTGCCAGCAGCTCCCAGATCCCGTCGAACACCGGGGAGCTGTTTTTT. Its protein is CASSSQIPSNTGELFF.

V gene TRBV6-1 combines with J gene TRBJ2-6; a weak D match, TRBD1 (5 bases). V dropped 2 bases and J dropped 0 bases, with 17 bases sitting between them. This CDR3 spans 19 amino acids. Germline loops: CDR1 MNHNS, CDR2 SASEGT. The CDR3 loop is CASSEHQGWAFSGANVLTF. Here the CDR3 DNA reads TGTGCCAGCAGTGAACACCAGGGTTGGGCCTTCTCTGGGGCCAACGTCCTGACTTTC.